This paragraph reports one T cell receptor (beta chain). V was shortened by 4 bases and J by 0 bases, with 7 bases between the two germline ends. The CDR3 has 14 amino acids. Germline CDR1 reads ENHRY; CDR2 reads SYGVKD. This entry is derived from a study of T cells in narcolepsy. This table comes from immunoSEQ multiplex PCR, and its TCRdb copy is limited to in-frame clones, with some not included. The table has around 30,000 clones, about 80% seen once. The specimen was memory (CD45RA-) CD4+ T cells from blood. V gene TRBV10-3 combines with J gene TRBJ2-4, with D possibly being TRBD2 (6 bases). The receptor comes from a human donor in good health. CDR3 amino acids: CAISAGVAKNIQYF. As DNA, the CDR3 is TGTGCCATCAGTGCGGGGGTAGCCAAAAACATTCAGTACTTC.